These 30 T cell receptor beta chains came from one sample sequenced in a study of PD-1 blockade in classical Hodgkin lymphoma. Noted time point: cycle 4 day 1 (C4D1), after less than 7 weeks of nivolumab. Each patient experienced a relapse that followed autologous stem cell transplantation, and brentuximab vedotin exposure varied. The data were produced by immunoSEQ multiplex PCR, yet TCRdb's version contains in-frame clones alone and is incomplete. Found here are tens of thousands of clones, roughly four fifths of them singletons; the top ten hold around 23%. Material: peripheral blood mononuclear cells (PBMCs), obtained before the fourth cycle of nivolumab. These receptors all come from a human donor with classical Hodgkin lymphoma.

This clone has only one observation. The chain recombines TRBV19 with TRBJ1-2; a possible D gene is TRBD1 (6 bases). Trimming pared 6 bases from V and 3 bases from J, leaving 17 bases between. CDR1 and CDR2 from the germline V gene are LNHDA and SQIVND (reference sequence). The CDR3 loop spans 15 amino acids. The DNA of the CDR3 is TGTGCCAGTAGGATCCCACAGGGAAGGGACTATGGCTACACCTTC. Encoded protein: CASRIPQGRDYGYTF.

The rearrangement joins TRBV10-1 to TRBJ2-2; tentative D call: TRBD1 (6 bases). Germline CDR1 WNHNN, CDR2 SYGVQD (reference sequence). The CDR3 consists of 14 residues. V was clipped by 6 bases and J by 5 bases, with 13 bases between them. As DNA, the CDR3 is TGCGCCAGCAGGGAACAGGGAAATACCGGGGAGCTGTTTTTT. Amino acids: CASREQGNTGELFF.

V gene TRBV6-1 combines with J gene TRBJ2-5, with D perhaps matching TRBD2 (6 bases). The CDR3 consists of 13 residues. The V gene's germline CDR1 is MNHNS and CDR2 SASEGT. The V end lost 5 bases, the J end lost 5 bases, and 12 bases lay between the germline ends. CDR3: CASSSGSRETQYF. The CDR3 nucleotides are TGTGCCAGCAGTTCCGGGAGCCGGGAGACCCAGTACTTC.

The V and J genes are TRBV10-3 and TRBJ1-3; the D gene is possibly TRBD1 (5 bases). The CDR3 is 16 amino acids. Germline CDR1 reads ENHRY; CDR2 reads SYGVKD. The germline V and J ends were trimmed by 4 bases and 0 bases, with 13 bases remaining between them. The CDR3 is CAISGSTGGSGNTIYF. CDR3 in DNA: TGTGCCATCAGTGGGTCAACCGGGGGCTCTGGAAACACCATATATTTT.

The chain combines TRBV13 with TRBJ2-1, with D maybe TRBD1 (6 bases). The CDR3 consists of 15 residues. The V end lost 0 bases, the J end lost 0 bases, and 6 bases lay between the germline ends. Germline CDR1 and CDR2: PRHDT and FYEKMQ (reference sequence). The CDR3 region has the DNA TGTGCCAGCAGCTTAGGAGGGGGCTCCTACAATGAGCAGTTCTTC. This encodes CASSLGGGSYNEQFF. Full variable domain (outside the CDR3, taken from reference TRBV13 and TRBJ2-1): AAGVIQSPRHLIKEKRETATLKCYPIPRHDTVYWYQQGPGQDPQFLISFYEKMQSDKGSIPDRFSAQQFSDYHSELNMSSLELGDSALYFCASSLGGGSYNEQFFGPGTRLTVL.

V is TRBV5-1 and J is TRBJ2-2; D possibly corresponds to TRBD1 (6 bases). This CDR3 has 16 amino acids. V was shortened by 2 bases and J by 1 base, with 12 bases between the two germline ends. The V gene's germline CDR1 is SGHRS and CDR2 YFSETQ. Written as DNA, the CDR3 is TGCGCCAGCAGCTTTGGCCTCAGGGGGAACACCGGGGAGCTGTTTTTT. Protein product: CASSFGLRGNTGELFF.

This chain joins TRBV19 and TRBJ2-1; maybe TRBD2 (6 bases). Germline values: CDR1 LNHDA, CDR2 SQIVND (reference sequence). CDR3 length: 17 residues. Trimming took off 6 bases at V and 3 bases at J, with 21 bases between the two ends. This CDR3 reads CASRTESGRGNYNEQFF. The DNA for the CDR3 is TGTGCCAGTAGAACGGAGTCTGGGCGGGGCAACTACAATGAGCAGTTCTTC.

The count of this clone is one. This chain joins TRBV28 and TRBJ2-4; no clear D. Looked up from germline, CDR1 is MDHEN and CDR2 is SYDVKM. This CDR3 has 16 residues. V shed 2 bases and J shed 0 bases, with 11 bases lying between them. For the CDR3, the DNA is TGTGCCAGCAGTTTACTACAGCCCCTAGCCAAAAACATTCAGTACTTC. Its protein is CASSLLQPLAKNIQYF.

The chain is built from TRBV19 and TRBJ2-7; 11 bases fit TRBD1. The CDR3 totals 14 residues. CDR1 and CDR2 (germline): LNHDA, SQIVND (reference sequence). Losses at the gene ends were 4 bases for V and 4 bases for J; bases not matched to a gene: 3. CDR3 sequence (DNA): TGTGCCAGTAGTACCGGGACAGGGGGGTACGAGCAGTACTTC. Amino acids: CASSTGTGGYEQYF.

The genes are TRBV7-6 and TRBJ1-1; D is ambiguous. The CDR3 covers 14 residues. Trimming shortened V by 3 bases and J by 0 bases, and 8 bases separated the two germline ends. The germline CDR1 and CDR2 sequences are SGHVS and FNYEAQ. The CDR3 sequence is CASSFLQVNTEAFF. CDR3 nucleotide sequence: TGTGCCAGCAGCTTCCTACAAGTGAACACTGAAGCTTTCTTT.

The gene calls are TRBV10-2 and TRBJ1-1; D is undetermined. The CDR3 contains 13 residues. V lost 9 bases to trimming and J lost 1 base, with 12 bases between them. CDR1 is WSHSY and CDR2 is SAAADI in the germline V gene. The CDR3, as DNA: TGCGCCAGTGGGAACGGATGGAACACTGAAGCTTTCTTT. It codes for CASGNGWNTEAFF.

This clone has more than one count but fewer than ten. This sequence joins TRBV7-3 and TRBJ2-1, with 11 bases identical to TRBD2. The CDR3 length is 16 residues. Germline assignment: CDR1 SGHTA and CDR2 FQGTGA. V dropped 3 bases and J dropped 3; count of bases not matched to a gene: 4. CDR3 nucleotides: TGTGCCAGCAGCTTCGTAGGGACTAGCGGCTACAATGAGCAGTTCTTC. It encodes CASSFVGTSGYNEQFF.

The rearrangement uses TRBV19 and TRBJ1-2; TRBD1 matches 9 bases. V gave up 7 bases and J gave up 4 bases; unmatched junction bases: 10. The germline CDR1 and CDR2 sequences are LNHDA and SQIVND (reference sequence). The CDR3 covers 15 residues. The CDR3 DNA reads TGTGCCAGTATCGAACAGGGGGCGCTAGGCTATGGCTACACCTTC. Translated, it gives CASIEQGALGYGYTF.

This sequence joins TRBV7-3 and TRBJ2-3, with D unclear. CDR3 length equals 13 residues. Germline values: CDR1 SGHTA, CDR2 FQGTGA. Trimming stripped 3 bases from V and 0 bases from J, with 4 bases between. CDR3 bases: TGTGCCAGCAGCTTCGACAGCACAGATACGCAGTATTTT. It codes for CASSFDSTDTQYF. Combining the CDR3 with reference TRBV7-3 and TRBJ2-3 gives the whole variable domain GAGVSQTPSNKVTEKGKYVELRCDPISGHTALYWYRQSLGQGPEFLIYFQGTGAADDSGLPNDRFFAVRPEGSVSTLKIQRTERGDSAVYLCASSFDSTDTQYFGPGTRLTVL.

The CDR3 reads CASSEIGSGLNIQYF. CDR3 DNA sequence: TGTGCCAGCAGTGAAATAGGTTCAGGGTTAAACATTCAGTACTTC. V is TRBV6-1 and J is TRBJ2-4; the D gene is possibly TRBD1 (5 bases). This CDR3 comprises 15 residues. Germline CDR1 and CDR2: MNHNS and SASEGT. Trimming cost V 2 bases and J 6 bases, with 14 bases left between them.

The CDR3 loop is CASSKDRAGVSNTEAFF. The DNA for the CDR3 is TGTGCCAGCAGCAAAGACAGGGCTGGGGTTTCGAACACTGAAGCTTTCTTT. The chain carries TRBV28 and TRBJ1-1; TRBD1 aligns across 7 bases. The CDR3 runs 17 residues. Germline V gene sequence: CDR1 MDHEN, CDR2 SYDVKM. V was pared by 6 bases and J by 1 base, with 14 bases of the junction left unmatched.

V is TRBV21-1 and J is TRBJ1-2. TRBV21-1 represents a pseudogene. The CDR3 consists of 19 residues. The CDR3 DNA is TGTGCCAGCAGCAAAGGGCGGGACAACCCCTCGGTAAGGGACTATGGCTACACCTTC. Translated, it gives CASSKGRDNPSVRDYGYTF.

The chain joins TRBV5-6 to TRBJ1-3; D call uncertain. V lost 4 bases and J lost 4, with 18 bases in between. The germline gives CDR1 SGHDT, CDR2 YYEEEE. The CDR3 is made up of 16 amino acids. This CDR3 is CASSTTVRRWGNTIYF. The CDR3 DNA follows: TGTGCCAGCAGCACCACCGTCCGCCGGTGGGGAAACACCATATATTTT.

The chain couples TRBV29-1 to TRBJ1-5; D ambiguous. CDR1 and CDR2 (germline): SQVTM, ANQGSEA. CDR3 length: 14 residues. V gave up 7 bases and J gave up 6 bases, with 19 bases separating them. CDR3 nucleotide sequence: TGCAGCGCCACTACTGGGTTGGGGATTCAGCCCCAGCATTTT. Translation gives CSATTGLGIQPQHF.

This rearrangement joins TRBV18 to TRBJ2-1; 13 nucleotides line up with TRBD2. The V and J ends lost 3 bases and 4 bases, in that order; junction bases with no gene match: 3. This CDR3 spans 16 amino acids. Germline values: CDR1 KGHSH, CDR2 LQKENI. The CDR3 region has the DNA TGTGCCAGCTCACCGACTAGCGGGGGGCCGTACAATGAGCAGTTCTTC. Its translation is CASSPTSGGPYNEQFF. Full variable domain (rest looked up from reference TRBV18 and TRBJ2-1): NAGVMQNPRHLVRRRGQEARLRCSPMKGHSHVYWYRQLPEEGLKFMVYLQKENIIDESGMPKERFSAEFPKEGPSILRIQQVVRGDSAAYFCASSPTSGGPYNEQFFGPGTRLTVL.

This chain connects TRBV2 to TRBJ2-3, with D unclear. Germline CDR1 SNHLY, CDR2 FYNNEI. CDR3 length: 17 amino acids. Trimming removed 5 bases from V and 0 bases from J, with 18 bases in between. In DNA, the CDR3 is TGTGCCAGCAGTATGGTATCTCGCGTATTTAGCACAGATACGCAGTATTTT. The encoded protein is CASSMVSRVFSTDTQYF.

J is TRBJ2-1 and V is TRBV6-1, with 7 bases matching TRBD2. The CDR3 sequence is 14 residues long. Germline lookup yields CDR1 MNHNS and CDR2 SASEGT. Unmatched junction bases numbered 3, after V lost 3 bases and J lost 4 bases. For the CDR3, the DNA is TGTGCCAGCAGTGAGCTAGCGGCATACAATGAGCAGTTCTTC. Its protein product is CASSELAAYNEQFF.

The chain is built from TRBV6-1 and TRBJ1-2, with a weak D call TRBD1 (5 bases). Trimming cost V 0 bases and J 2 bases, with 16 bases left between them. This CDR3 has 17 residues. Germline V gives CDR1 MNHNS, CDR2 SASEGT. CDR3 sequence: CASSEALWDGENYGYTF. The CDR3 DNA follows: TGTGCCAGCAGTGAAGCGCTTTGGGACGGCGAAAACTATGGCTACACCTTC.

This clone was counted only a few times. V usage is TRBV15 and J usage is TRBJ1-5; 9 nucleotides match TRBD1. The V segment lost 5 bases and the J segment 0 bases; nucleotides outside the gene matches: 8. There are 17 residues in the CDR3. Germline CDR1 and CDR2: LNHNV and YYDKDF (reference sequence). CDR3 nucleotide sequence: TGTGCCACCAGCTGGGACAGGGAGACCGTTAGCAATCAGCCCCAGCATTTT. It codes for CATSWDRETVSNQPQHF.

Only a few counts were recorded for this clone. The genes are TRBV28 and TRBJ1-4; D is unresolved. The germline gives CDR1 MDHEN, CDR2 SYDVKM. The CDR3 sequence is 11 residues long. The V gene lost 4 bases and the J gene lost 8 bases, with 5 bases spanning the gap. DNA for the CDR3: TGTGCCAGCAGTTCGTACGAAAAACTGTTTTTT. It encodes CASSSYEKLFF.

CDR3 nucleotides: TGCAGCGCACAGGGGCAGGTAACCTACAATGAGCAGTTCTTC. This codes for CSAQGQVTYNEQFF. This chain joins TRBV29-1 and TRBJ2-1; 7 nucleotides align to TRBD1. The CDR3 totals 14 residues. Trimming at V came to 7 bases and at J to 2 bases, leaving 8 bases not matched to a gene. CDR1 is SQVTM, CDR2 ANQGSEA, per germline.

The CDR3: CASSYDRVPSNQPQHF. In DNA form, the CDR3 reads TGTGCCAGCAGTTACGACAGGGTACCTAGCAATCAGCCCCAGCATTTT. The chain carries TRBV6-6 and TRBJ1-5, with 7 bases identical to TRBD1. CDR1 MNHNY and CDR2 SVGAGI come from the germline V gene (reference sequence). After removal of 2 bases from V and 0 bases from J, the junction contained 4 bases not matched to a gene. This CDR3 has 16 residues.

This clone was counted a single time. V and J are TRBV4-1 and TRBJ2-7, with D perhaps matching TRBD1 (6 bases). V gave up 1 base and J gave up 0 bases, with 13 bases separating them. The germline CDR1 and CDR2 sequences are MGHRA and YSYEKL. This CDR3 region has 16 residues. In nucleotides, the CDR3 is TGCGCCAGCAGCCAAGTATTAACAGGGTCCTCCTACGAGCAGTACTTC. It encodes CASSQVLTGSSYEQYF.

In this sample, this clone turned up once. V usage is TRBV6-6 and J usage is TRBJ1-2; a possible D gene is TRBD1 (6 bases). V was cut by 0 bases and J by 7 bases, with 15 bases left in between. CDR1 is MNHNY, CDR2 SVGAGI, per germline (reference sequence). The CDR3 totals 15 residues. The CDR3 sequence: CASSYSTTGRSGYTF. DNA of the CDR3: TGTGCCAGCAGTTACTCTACAACAGGGAGGTCTGGCTACACCTTC.

This chain uses TRBV30 with TRBJ2-1, with 9 nucleotides matching TRBD2. The CDR3 has 14 amino acids. CDR1 is GTSNPN and CDR2 is SVGIG in the germline V gene (reference sequence). After removal of 5 bases from V and 7 bases from J, the junction contained 9 bases not matched to a gene. CDR3 sequence: CAWGSGGAGNEQFF. In DNA, the CDR3 is TGTGCCTGGGGTAGCGGGGGCGCGGGGAATGAGCAGTTCTTC.